The clone carrying this T cell receptor (beta chain) was detected ten times or more. Its target is unknown. Absence of ophthalmopathy progression within 18 months defined stable Graves' hyperthyroidism. Hyperthyroidism was newly diagnosed in patients aged 18 to 65 (duration under 2 months). CDR1 and CDR2 (germline): LNHDA, SQIVND (reference sequence). This CDR3 has 14 amino acids. Trimming at V came to 5 bases and at J to 8 bases, leaving 9 bases not matched to a gene. Template material for amplifying TCR beta CDR3 regions consisted of RNA transcripts. With the HTBI primer set, the TCR CDR3 went through a first round of RT-PCR. TCRdb called the multiplex PCR reads again in MiXCR, with one record for every CDR3 protein. The data hold some 800,000 distinct CDR3 sequences, with 38% observed a single time. The data derive from a study of T cells in Graves' hyperthyroidism and ophthalmopathy. Overall study results and limits: Ophthalmopathy cases were set apart from stable hyperthyroidism by a 13 V-J model. In the blood, most expanded thyroid clonotypes above 0.001 appeared as well.

The chain joins TRBV19 to TRBJ1-2; 9 nucleotides agree with TRBD1. The TCR comes from a man aged 18 to 30 with Graves' hyperthyroidism. The sequencing input was blood. CDR3 sequence (DNA): TGTGCCAGTAGTTATCCGGGACAGGGATTAGGCTACACCTTC. Amino acids: CASSYPGQGLGYTF.